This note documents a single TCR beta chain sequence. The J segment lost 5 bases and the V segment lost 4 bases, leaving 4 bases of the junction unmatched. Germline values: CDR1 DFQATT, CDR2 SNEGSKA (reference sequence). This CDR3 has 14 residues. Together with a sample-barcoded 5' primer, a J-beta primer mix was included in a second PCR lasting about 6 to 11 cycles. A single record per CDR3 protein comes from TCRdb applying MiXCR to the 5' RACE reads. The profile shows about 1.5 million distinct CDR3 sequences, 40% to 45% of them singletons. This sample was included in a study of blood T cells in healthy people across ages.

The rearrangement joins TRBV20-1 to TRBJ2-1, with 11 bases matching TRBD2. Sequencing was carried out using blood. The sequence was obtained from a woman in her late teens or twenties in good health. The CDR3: CSATGTSGNNEQFF. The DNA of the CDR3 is TGCAGTGCTACCGGGACTAGCGGAAACAATGAGCAGTTCTTC.